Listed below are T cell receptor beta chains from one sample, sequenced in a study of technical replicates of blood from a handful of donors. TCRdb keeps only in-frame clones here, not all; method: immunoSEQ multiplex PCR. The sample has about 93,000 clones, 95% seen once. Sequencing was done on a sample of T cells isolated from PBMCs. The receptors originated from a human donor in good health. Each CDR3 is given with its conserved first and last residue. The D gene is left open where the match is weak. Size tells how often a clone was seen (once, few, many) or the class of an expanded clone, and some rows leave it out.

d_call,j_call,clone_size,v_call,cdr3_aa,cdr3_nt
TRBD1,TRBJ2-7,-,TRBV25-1,CASSEEGAFEQYF,TGTGCCAGCAGTGAAGAGGGGGCGTTCGAGCAGTACTTC
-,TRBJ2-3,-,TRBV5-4,CASSLDSTRSTDTQYF,TGTGCCAGCAGCTTGGATTCGACTAGGAGTACAGATACGCAGTATTTT
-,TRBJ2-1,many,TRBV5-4,CASSPLGGQTNEQFF,TGTGCCAGCAGCCCCCTTGGTGGACAGACCAATGAGCAGTTCTTC
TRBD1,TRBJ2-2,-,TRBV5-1,CASSRAQGGNTGELFF,TGCGCCAGCAGCCGCGCACAGGGGGGAAACACCGGGGAGCTGTTTTTT
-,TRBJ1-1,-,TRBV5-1,CASSLKFRRGREVEAFF,TGCGCCAGCAGCTTGAAATTCCGACGAGGCAGGGAAGTTGAAGCTTTCTTT
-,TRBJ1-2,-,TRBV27,CASSYKGGSYGYTF,TGTGCCAGCAGTTACAAGGGGGGGAGCTATGGCTACACCTTC
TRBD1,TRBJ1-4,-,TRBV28,CASSLGTAYNEKLFF,TGTGCCAGCAGTTTGGGGACAGCCTATAATGAAAAACTGTTTTTT
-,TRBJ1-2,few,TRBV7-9,CASSEESYGYTF,TGTGCCAGCAGTGAGGAGAGCTATGGCTACACCTTC
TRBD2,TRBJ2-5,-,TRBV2,CASSSGGETQYF,TGTGCCAGCTCCTCGGGAGGTGAGACCCAGTACTTC
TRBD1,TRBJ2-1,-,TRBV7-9,CASSSFTGTGNWNEQFF,TGTGCCAGCAGCTCCTTTACCGGGACAGGGAATTGGAATGAGCAGTTCTTC
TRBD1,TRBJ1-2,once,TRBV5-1,CASALGPGQTLYGYTF,TGCGCCAGCGCCCTTGGTCCGGGACAGACCTTATATGGCTACACCTTC
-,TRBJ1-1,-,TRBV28,CASSFWSVNTEAFF,TGTGCCAGCAGTTTTTGGTCAGTGAACACTGAAGCTTTCTTT
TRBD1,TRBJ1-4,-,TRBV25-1,CASSAYRGRDEKLFF,TGTGCCAGCAGTGCCTACAGGGGGCGCGATGAAAAACTGTTTTTT
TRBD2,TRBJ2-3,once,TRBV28,CASSSGLAGDTDTQYF,TGTGCCAGCAGTTCTGGACTAGCGGGAGACACAGATACGCAGTATTTT
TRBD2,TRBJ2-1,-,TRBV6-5,CASSWGGSYNEQFF,TGTGCCAGCAGTTGGGGGGGCTCCTACAATGAGCAGTTCTTC
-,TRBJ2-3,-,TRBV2,CASSSRDTQYF,TGTGCCAGCAGTTCCAGGGATACGCAGTATTTT
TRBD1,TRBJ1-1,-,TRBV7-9,CASSPGTGGPITEAFF,TGTGCCAGCAGCCCCGGGACAGGGGGACCCATTACTGAAGCTTTCTTT
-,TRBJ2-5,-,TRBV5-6,CASSFGETQYF,TGTGCCAGCAGCTTCGGAGAGACCCAGTACTTC
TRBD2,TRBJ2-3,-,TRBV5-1,CASSLMGLADTDTQYF,TGCGCCAGCAGCTTGATGGGACTAGCGGACACAGATACGCAGTATTTT
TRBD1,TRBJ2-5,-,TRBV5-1,CASSKGQKKTQYF,TGCGCCAGCAGCAAGGGACAGAAAAAGACCCAGTACTTC
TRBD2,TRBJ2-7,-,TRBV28,CASSSPDGAGGYEQYF,TGTGCCAGCAGTTCCCCCGACGGAGCGGGAGGATACGAGCAGTACTTC
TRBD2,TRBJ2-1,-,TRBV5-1,CASSLILAGELYNEQFF,TGCGCCAGCAGCCTAATACTAGCGGGGGAGCTTTACAATGAGCAGTTCTTC
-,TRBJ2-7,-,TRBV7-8,CAAGRAHEQYF,TGTGCTGCGGGTAGAGCCCACGAGCAGTACTTC
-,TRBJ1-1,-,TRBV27,CASSLTGGTEAFF,TGTGCCAGCAGTTTAACGGGGGGGACTGAAGCTTTCTTT
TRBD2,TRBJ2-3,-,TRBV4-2,CASSQASGGTDTQYF,TGTGCCAGCAGCCAAGCTAGCGGGGGCACAGATACGCAGTATTTT
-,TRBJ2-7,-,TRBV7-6,CASSQQGATYEQYF,TGTGCCAGCAGCCAACAGGGAGCCACCTACGAGCAGTACTTC
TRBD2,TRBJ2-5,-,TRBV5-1,CASRQGLAGTVSETQYF,TGCGCCAGCAGACAGGGACTAGCGGGGACAGTTAGTGAGACCCAGTACTTC
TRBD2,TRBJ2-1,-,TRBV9,CASSVNLAGANEQFF,TGTGCCAGCAGCGTAAATCTAGCGGGAGCGAATGAGCAGTTCTTC
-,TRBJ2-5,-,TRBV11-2,CASSLAGGVVLELGETQYF,TGTGCCAGCAGCTTAGCCGGCGGGGTCGTACTAGAGCTGGGTGAGACCCAGTACTTC
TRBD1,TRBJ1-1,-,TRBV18,CASSPLTGEGTEAFF,TGTGCCAGCTCACCACTAACAGGGGAAGGCACTGAAGCTTTCTTT
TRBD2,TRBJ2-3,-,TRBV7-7,CASSRLAGGRTDTQYF,TGTGCTAGCAGCCGACTAGCGGGGGGACGCACAGATACGCAGTATTTT
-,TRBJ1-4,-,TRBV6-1,CASSDRAGNEKLFF,TGTGCCAGCAGTGATCGTGCAGGGAATGAAAAACTGTTTTTT
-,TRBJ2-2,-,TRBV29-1,CSVELAPNTGELFF,TGCAGCGTTGAATTAGCGCCGAACACCGGGGAGCTGTTTTTT
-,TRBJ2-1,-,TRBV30,CARTLVGGEQFF,TGTGCCCGGACTCTGGTGGGGGGTGAGCAGTTCTTC
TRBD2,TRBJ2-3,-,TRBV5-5,CASRQLAGGVTDTQYF,TGTGCCAGCAGACAACTAGCGGGAGGGGTCACAGATACGCAGTATTTT
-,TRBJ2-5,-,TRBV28,CASGGAEETQYF,TGTGCCAGCGGGGGCGCTGAAGAGACCCAGTACTTC
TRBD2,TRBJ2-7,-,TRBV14,CASSRTSGLSYEQYF,TGTGCCAGCAGCCGAACTAGCGGACTCTCCTACGAGCAGTACTTC
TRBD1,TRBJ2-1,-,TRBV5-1,CASSSRTGGSEQFF,TGCGCCAGCAGCTCCAGGACAGGGGGCTCTGAGCAGTTCTTC
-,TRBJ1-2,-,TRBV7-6,CASSLGTADGYTF,TGTGCCAGCAGCTTAGGGACAGCCGATGGCTACACCTTC
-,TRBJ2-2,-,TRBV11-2,CASREVRELFF,TGTGCCAGCCGCGAGGTGCGGGAGCTGTTTTTT
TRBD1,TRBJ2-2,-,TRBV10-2,CASTPDRGAVGTGELFF,TGCGCCAGCACTCCGGACAGGGGCGCGGTTGGCACCGGGGAGCTGTTTTTT
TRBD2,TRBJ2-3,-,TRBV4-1,CASSQETGLAGNTDTQYF,TGCGCCAGCAGCCAAGAGACGGGACTAGCGGGGAACACAGATACGCAGTATTTT
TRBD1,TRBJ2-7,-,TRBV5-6,CASSARQGISEQYF,TGTGCCAGCAGCGCCCGACAGGGAATCTCCGAGCAGTACTTC
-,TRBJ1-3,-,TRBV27,CASSVTWANRVTIYF,TGTGCCAGCAGTGTTACGTGGGCGAACAGAGTTACCATATATTTT
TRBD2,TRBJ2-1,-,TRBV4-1,CASSFRLAMYNEQFF,TGCGCCAGCAGCTTTCGACTAGCTATGTACAATGAGCAGTTCTTC
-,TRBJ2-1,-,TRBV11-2,CASSSFRQYNEQFF,TGTGCCAGCAGCTCTTTTCGACAATACAATGAGCAGTTCTTC
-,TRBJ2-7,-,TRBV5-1,CASSLAQRGTGEQYF,TGCGCCAGCAGCTTGGCCCAACGTGGAACGGGCGAGCAGTACTTC